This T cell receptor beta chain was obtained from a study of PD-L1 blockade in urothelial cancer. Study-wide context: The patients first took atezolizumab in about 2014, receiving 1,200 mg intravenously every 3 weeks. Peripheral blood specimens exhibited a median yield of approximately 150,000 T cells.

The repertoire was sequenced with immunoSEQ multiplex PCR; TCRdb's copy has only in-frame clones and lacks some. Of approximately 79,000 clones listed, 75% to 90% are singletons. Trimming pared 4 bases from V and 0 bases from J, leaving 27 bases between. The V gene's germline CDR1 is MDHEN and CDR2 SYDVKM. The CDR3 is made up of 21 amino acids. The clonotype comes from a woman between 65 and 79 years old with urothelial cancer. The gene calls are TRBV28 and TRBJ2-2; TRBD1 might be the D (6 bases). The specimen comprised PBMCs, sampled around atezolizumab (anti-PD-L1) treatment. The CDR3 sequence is CASSSDTGTHLGAPNTGELFF. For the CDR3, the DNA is TGTGCCAGCAGTTCTGATACAGGGACCCATTTAGGGGCCCCGAACACCGGGGAGCTGTTTTTT.